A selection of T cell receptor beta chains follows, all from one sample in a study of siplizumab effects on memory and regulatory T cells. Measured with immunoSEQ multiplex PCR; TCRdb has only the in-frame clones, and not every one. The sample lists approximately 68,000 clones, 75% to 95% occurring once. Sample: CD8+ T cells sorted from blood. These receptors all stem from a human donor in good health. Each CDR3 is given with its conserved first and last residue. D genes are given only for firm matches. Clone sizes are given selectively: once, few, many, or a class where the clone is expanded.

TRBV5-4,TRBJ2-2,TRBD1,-,CASEDRGLTGELFF,TGTGCCAGCGAGGACAGGGGGCTGACCGGGGAGCTGTTTTTT
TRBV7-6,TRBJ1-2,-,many,CASSLEVSAGYTF,TGTGCCAGCAGCTTAGAAGTGTCAGCGGGCTACACCTTC
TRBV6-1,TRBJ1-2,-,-,CASSEALEGHNYGYTF,TGTGCCAGCAGTGAAGCGCTTGAAGGTCATAACTATGGCTACACCTTC
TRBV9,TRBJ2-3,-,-,CASSVASSTDTQYF,TGTGCCAGCAGCGTCGCGAGCTCCACAGATACGCAGTATTTT
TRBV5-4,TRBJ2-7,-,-,CASSPSPQPNEQYF,TGTGCCAGCAGCCCTTCCCCCCAGCCTAACGAGCAGTACTTC
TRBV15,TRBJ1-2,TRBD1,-,CATSDKSGTGTIGYGYTF,TGTGCCACCAGCGACAAGTCCGGGACAGGTACCATAGGCTATGGCTACACCTTC
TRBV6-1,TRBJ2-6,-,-,CASSDRLLSSGANVLTF,TGTGCCAGCAGTGATCGCTTACTTAGCTCTGGGGCCAACGTCCTGACTTTC
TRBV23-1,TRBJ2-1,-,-,CASSHPVDEQFF,TGCGCCAGCAGTCACCCGGTAGATGAGCAGTTCTTC
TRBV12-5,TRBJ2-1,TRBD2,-,CASGLVRSGRNSYNEQFF,TGTGCTAGTGGTTTGGTAAGGAGCGGGAGAAACTCCTACAATGAGCAGTTCTTC
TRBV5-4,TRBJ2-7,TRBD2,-,CASSGASGTYEQYF,TGTGCCAGCAGCGGAGCTAGCGGGACCTACGAGCAGTACTTC
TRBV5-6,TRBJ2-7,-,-,CASRQVGHLYEQYF,TGTGCCAGCAGACAAGTCGGACACCTCTACGAGCAGTACTTC
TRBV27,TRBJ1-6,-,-,CASSWGAGSSYNSPLHF,TGTGCCAGCAGTTGGGGGGCAGGGAGCTCCTATAATTCACCCCTCCACTTT
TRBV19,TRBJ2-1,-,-,CASSPQVLYNEQFF,TGTGCTTCCTCCCCCCAGGTTTTGTACAATGAGCAGTTCTTC
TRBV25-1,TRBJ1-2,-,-,CASSEYIPPAHGYTF,TGTGCCAGCAGTGAATATATCCCCCCGGCTCATGGCTACACCTTC
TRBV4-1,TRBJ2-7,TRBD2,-,CASSQDLGGSTSYEQYF,TGCGCCAGCAGCCAAGATCTTGGCGGGAGCACGTCCTACGAGCAGTACTTC
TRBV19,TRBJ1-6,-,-,CASSIASGPLLPLHF,TGTGCCAGTAGTATAGCCTCGGGGCCCTTACTTCCCCTCCACTTT
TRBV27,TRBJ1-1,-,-,CASSAKIPQALNTEAFF,TGTGCCAGCAGTGCCAAGATCCCCCAGGCCTTGAACACTGAAGCTTTCTTT
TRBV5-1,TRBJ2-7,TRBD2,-,CASSLSTGGAYEQYF,TGCGCCAGCAGCTTAAGTACGGGAGGAGCCTACGAGCAGTACTTC
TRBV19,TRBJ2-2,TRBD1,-,CASSGTADENTGELFF,TGTGCCAGTAGCGGGACAGCGGACGAAAACACCGGGGAGCTGTTTTTT
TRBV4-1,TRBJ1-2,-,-,CASSQEIQGRVSGYTF,TGCGCCAGCAGCCAAGAGATTCAGGGACGGGTTAGTGGCTACACCTTC
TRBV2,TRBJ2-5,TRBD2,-,CASSEGTSVETQYF,TGTGCCAGCAGTGAAGGTACTAGCGTAGAGACCCAGTACTTC
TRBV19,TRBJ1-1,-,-,CASSMGTEAFF,TGTGCCAGTAGTATGGGGACTGAAGCTTTCTTT
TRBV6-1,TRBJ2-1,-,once,CASSWGSPEQFF,TGTGCCAGCAGCTGGGGGAGTCCTGAGCAGTTCTTC
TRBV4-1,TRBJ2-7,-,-,CASSQDGSSNEQYF,TGCGCCAGCAGCCAAGATGGTAGTTCCAACGAGCAGTACTTC
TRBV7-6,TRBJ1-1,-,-,CASRAGLNTEAFF,TGTGCCAGCCGTGCAGGGCTAAACACTGAAGCTTTCTTT
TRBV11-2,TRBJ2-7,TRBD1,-,CASSATSQGDYEQYF,TGTGCCAGCAGCGCGACTTCACAGGGGGACTACGAGCAGTACTTC
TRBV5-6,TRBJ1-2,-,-,CASSPTSTGTGGYTF,TGTGCCAGCAGCCCCACCTCGACGGGAACTGGTGGCTACACCTTC
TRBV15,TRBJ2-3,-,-,CATSNPSWNTDTQYF,TGTGCCACCAGCAACCCTTCTTGGAACACAGATACGCAGTATTTT
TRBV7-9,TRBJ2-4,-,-,CASSATGIQNIQYF,TGTGCCAGCAGCGCTACAGGGATCCAAAACATTCAGTACTTC
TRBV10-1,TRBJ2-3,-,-,CASSDHSISTDTQYF,TGCGCCAGCAGTGACCACAGTATTAGCACAGATACGCAGTATTTT
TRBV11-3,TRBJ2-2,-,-,CASSLEADSATGELFF,TGTGCCAGCAGCTTAGAAGCGGACAGCGCCACCGGGGAGCTGTTTTTT
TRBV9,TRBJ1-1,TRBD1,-,CASSVTGSGAEAFF,TGTGCCAGCAGCGTGACAGGGTCGGGGGCTGAAGCTTTCTTT
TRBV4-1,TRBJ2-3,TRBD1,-,CASSPGQGTDTQYF,TGCGCCAGCAGCCCGGGACAGGGGACAGATACGCAGTATTTT
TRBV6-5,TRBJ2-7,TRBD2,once,CASGIFRGSSYEQYF,TGTGCCAGCGGGATTTTTCGCGGGAGCTCCTACGAGCAGTACTTC
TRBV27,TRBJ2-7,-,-,CASSFRQGGYEQYF,TGTGCCAGCAGTTTCCGGCAGGGTGGATACGAGCAGTACTTC
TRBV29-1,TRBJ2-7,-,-,CSVESGGLDEQYF,TGCAGCGTTGAGTCGGGGGGCCTCGACGAGCAGTACTTC
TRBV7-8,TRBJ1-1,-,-,CASSLVRIQTEAFF,TGTGCCAGCAGCTTAGTAAGGATTCAGACTGAAGCTTTCTTT
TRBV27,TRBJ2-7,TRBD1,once,CASSARGPDEQYF,TGTGCCAGCAGTGCCAGGGGGCCGGACGAGCAGTACTTC
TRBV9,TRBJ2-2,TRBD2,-,CASSDEGLANTGELFF,TGTGCCAGCAGCGATGAGGGACTAGCGAACACCGGGGAGCTGTTTTTT
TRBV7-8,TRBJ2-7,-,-,CASSLVSDPGQYF,TGTGCCAGCAGCTTAGTATCAGATCCCGGGCAGTACTTC
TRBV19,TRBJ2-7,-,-,CASSATGYEQYF,TGTGCCAGTAGCGCAACAGGGTACGAGCAGTACTTC
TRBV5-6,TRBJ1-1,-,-,CASSLAYIGNTEAFF,TGTGCCAGCAGCTTGGCGTATATCGGGAACACTGAAGCTTTCTTT
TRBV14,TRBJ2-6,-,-,CASSARGSGANVLTF,TGTGCCAGCAGCGCAAGAGGGTCTGGGGCCAACGTCCTGACTTTC
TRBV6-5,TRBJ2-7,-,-,CASSYGGGGYEQYF,TGTGCCAGCAGTTACGGGGGAGGAGGCTACGAGCAGTACTTC
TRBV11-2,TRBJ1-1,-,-,CASSLMYGGTEAFF,TGTGCCAGCAGCTTGATGTATGGGGGCACTGAAGCTTTCTTT
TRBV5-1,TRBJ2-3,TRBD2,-,CASSLAAASGGTDTQYF,TGCGCCAGCAGCTTGGCCGCTGCTAGCGGGGGCACAGATACGCAGTATTTT
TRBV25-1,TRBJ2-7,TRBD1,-,CASRQTGDYEQYF,TGTGCCAGCAGACAGACAGGGGACTACGAGCAGTACTTC